This T cell receptor (beta chain) comes out of a study of Ad26.COV2.S vaccination and SARS-CoV-2 variants. With 0 bases removed from V and 5 bases from J, the gap between germline ends came to 14 bases. CDR3 length: 15 residues. CDR1 is SGHRS and CDR2 is YFSETQ in the germline V gene. This sample's treatment: around 19 received Ad26.COV2.S at low or high dose, single or two shots; roughly 5 received placebo; per-sample allocation not given. Sampling was done on day 63 after the first vaccine or placebo injection. The method was immunoSEQ multiplex PCR; TCRdb's version includes in-frame clones alone and lacks a portion of them. Among approximately 480,000 clones listed, 87% were seen once. As regards this clone: Its antigen is unknown.

General study results and limits: There was a possibility that the TCR breadth and depth analyses underestimated total T cell responses. Responses of spike-specific T cells (both CD8+ and CD4+) reportedly showed substantial breadth after vaccination.

The sequences come from peripheral blood, collected in a trial of Ad26.COV2.S vaccine versus placebo. The chain recombines TRBV5-1 with TRBJ2-5; D not certain. The clonotype originates from a person aged 18-65 years who received the Ad26.COV2.S COVID-19 vaccine or a placebo. The chain's CDR3 is CASSLVVGSGETQYF. CDR3 nucleotide sequence: TGCGCCAGCAGCTTGGTTGTGGGAAGTGGGGAGACCCAGTACTTC.